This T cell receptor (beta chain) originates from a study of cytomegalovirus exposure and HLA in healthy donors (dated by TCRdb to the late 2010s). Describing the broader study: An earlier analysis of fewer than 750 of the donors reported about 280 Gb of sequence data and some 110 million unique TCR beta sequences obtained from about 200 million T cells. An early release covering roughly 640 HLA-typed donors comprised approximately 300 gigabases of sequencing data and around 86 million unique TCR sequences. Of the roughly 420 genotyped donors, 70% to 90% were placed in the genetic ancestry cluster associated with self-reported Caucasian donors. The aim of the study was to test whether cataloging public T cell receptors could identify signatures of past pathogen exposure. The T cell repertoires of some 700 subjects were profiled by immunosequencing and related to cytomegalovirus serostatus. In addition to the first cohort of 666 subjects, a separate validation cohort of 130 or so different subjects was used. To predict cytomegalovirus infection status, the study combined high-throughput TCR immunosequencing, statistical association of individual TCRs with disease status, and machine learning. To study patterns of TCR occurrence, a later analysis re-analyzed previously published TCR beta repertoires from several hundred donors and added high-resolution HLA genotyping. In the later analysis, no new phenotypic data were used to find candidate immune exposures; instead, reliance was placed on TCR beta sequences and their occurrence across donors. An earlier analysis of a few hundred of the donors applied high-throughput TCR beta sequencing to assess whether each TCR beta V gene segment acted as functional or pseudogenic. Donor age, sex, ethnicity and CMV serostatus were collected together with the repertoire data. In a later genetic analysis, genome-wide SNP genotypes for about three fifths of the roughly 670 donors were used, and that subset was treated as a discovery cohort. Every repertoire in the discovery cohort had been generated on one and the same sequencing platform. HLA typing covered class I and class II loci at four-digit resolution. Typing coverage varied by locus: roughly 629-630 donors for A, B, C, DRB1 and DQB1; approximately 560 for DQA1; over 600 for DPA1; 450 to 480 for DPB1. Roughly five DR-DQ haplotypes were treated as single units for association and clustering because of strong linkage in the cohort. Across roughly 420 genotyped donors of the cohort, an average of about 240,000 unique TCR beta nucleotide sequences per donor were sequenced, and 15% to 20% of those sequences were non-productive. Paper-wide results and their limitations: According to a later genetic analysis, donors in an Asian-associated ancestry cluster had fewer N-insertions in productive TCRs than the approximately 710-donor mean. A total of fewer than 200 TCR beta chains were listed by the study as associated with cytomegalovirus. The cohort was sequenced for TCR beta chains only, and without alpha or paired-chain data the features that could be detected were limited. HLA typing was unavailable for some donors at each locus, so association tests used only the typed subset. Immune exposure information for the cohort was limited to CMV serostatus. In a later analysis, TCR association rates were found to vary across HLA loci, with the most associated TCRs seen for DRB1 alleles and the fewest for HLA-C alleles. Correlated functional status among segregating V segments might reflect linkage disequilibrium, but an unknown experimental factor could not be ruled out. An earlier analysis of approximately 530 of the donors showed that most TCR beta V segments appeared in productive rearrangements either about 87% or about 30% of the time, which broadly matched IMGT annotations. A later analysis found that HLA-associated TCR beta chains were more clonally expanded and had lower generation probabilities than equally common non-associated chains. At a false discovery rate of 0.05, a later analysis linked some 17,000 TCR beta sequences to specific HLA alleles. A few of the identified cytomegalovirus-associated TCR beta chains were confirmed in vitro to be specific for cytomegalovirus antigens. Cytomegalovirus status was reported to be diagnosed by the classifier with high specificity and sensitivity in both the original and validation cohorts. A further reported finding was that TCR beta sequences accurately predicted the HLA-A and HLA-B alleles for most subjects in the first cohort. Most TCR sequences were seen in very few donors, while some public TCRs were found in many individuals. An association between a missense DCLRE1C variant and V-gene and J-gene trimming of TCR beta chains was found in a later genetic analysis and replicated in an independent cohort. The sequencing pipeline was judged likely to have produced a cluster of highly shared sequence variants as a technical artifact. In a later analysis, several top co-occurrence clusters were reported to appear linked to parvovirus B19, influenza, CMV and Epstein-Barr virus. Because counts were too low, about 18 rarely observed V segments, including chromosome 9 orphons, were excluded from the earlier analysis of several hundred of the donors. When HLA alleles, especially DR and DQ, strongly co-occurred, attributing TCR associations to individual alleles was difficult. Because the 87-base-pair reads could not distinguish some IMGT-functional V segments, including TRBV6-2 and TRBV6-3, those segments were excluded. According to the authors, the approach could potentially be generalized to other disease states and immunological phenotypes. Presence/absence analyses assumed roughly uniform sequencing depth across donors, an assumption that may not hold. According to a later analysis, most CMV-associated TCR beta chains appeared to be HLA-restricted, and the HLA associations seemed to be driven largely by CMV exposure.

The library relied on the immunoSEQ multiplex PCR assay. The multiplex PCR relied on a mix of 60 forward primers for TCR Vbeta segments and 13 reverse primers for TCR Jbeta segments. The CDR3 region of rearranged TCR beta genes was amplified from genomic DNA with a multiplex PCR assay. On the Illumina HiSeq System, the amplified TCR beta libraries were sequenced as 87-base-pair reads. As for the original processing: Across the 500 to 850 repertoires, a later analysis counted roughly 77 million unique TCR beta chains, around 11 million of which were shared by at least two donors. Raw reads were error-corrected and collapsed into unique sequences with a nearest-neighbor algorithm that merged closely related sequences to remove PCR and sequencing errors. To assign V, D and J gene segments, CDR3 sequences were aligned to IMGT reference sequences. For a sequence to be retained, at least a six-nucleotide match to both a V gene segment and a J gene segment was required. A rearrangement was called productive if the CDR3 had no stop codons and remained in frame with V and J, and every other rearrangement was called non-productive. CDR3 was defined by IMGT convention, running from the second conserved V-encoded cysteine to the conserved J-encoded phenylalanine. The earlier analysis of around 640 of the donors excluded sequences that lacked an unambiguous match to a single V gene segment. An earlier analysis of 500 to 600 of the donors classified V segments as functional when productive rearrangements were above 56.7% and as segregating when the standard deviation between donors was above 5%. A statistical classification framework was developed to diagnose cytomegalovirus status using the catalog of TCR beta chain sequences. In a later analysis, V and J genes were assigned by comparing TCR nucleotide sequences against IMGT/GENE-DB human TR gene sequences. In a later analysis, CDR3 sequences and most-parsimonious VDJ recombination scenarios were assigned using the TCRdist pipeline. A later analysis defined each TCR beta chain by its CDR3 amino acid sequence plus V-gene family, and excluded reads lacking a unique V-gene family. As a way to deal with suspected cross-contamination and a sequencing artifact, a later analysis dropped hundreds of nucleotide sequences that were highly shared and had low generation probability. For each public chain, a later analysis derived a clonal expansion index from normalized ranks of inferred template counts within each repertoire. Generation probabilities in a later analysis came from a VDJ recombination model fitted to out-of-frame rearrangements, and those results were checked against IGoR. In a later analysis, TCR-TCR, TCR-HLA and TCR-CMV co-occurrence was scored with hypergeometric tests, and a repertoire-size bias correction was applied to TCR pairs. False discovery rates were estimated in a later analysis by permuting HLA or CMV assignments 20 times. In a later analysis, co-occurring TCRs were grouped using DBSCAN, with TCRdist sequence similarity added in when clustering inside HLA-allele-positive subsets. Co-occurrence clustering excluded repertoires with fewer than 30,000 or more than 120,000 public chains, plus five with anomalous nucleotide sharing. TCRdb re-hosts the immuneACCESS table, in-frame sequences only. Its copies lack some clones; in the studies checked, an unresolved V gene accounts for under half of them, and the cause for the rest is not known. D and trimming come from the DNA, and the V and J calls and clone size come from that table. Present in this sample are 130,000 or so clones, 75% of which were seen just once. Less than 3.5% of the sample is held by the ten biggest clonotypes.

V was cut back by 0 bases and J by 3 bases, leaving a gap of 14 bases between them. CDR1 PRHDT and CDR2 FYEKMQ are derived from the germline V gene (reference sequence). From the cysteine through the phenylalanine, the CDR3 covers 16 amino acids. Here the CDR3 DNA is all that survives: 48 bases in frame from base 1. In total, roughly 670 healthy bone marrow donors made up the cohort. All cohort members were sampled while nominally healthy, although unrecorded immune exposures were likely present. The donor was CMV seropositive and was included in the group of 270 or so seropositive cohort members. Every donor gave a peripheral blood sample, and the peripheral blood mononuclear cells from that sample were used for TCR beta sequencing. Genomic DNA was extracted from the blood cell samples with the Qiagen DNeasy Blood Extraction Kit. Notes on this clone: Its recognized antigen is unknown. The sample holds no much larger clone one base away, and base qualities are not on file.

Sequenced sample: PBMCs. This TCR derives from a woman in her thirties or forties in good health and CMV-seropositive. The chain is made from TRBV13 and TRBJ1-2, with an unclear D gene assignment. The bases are TGTGCCAGCAGCTTAGGCCTTCGGGGAGCAGACTATGGCTACACCTTC. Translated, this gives CASSLGLRGADYGYTF.